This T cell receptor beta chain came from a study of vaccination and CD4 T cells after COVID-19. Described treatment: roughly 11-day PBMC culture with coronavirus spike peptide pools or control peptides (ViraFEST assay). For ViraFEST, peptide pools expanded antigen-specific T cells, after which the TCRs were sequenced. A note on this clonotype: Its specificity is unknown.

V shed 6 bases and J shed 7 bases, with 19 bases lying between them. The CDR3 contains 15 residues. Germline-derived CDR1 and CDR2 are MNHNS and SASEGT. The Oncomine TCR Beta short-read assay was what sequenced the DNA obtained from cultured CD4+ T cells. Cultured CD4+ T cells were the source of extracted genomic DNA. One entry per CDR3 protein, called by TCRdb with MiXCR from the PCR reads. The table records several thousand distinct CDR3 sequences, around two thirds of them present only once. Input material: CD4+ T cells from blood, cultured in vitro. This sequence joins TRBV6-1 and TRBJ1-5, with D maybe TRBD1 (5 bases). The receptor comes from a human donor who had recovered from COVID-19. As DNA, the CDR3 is TGTGCCAGCAGCTCAGTCGGGGGGTCCGGGCAGCCCCAGCATTTT. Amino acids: CASSSVGGSGQPQHF.